Listed here are 32 T cell receptor beta chains from one sample, sequenced in a study of chemoradiotherapy in HPV16-positive cancers. Libraries were prepared by immunoSEQ multiplex PCR; TCRdb keeps only in-frame clonotypes and omits some of them. The table lists about 7,000 clones, around 82% of them singletons, with approximately 6.6% in the top ten. The material sequenced was tumor tissue, taken from a patient who underwent chemoradiotherapy. The receptors originated from a human donor with HPV-associated anogenital cancer.

This sequence joins TRBV6-1 and TRBJ1-1; TRBD1 matches at 12 bases. Germline-derived CDR1 and CDR2 are MNHNS and SASEGT. V shed 8 bases and J 1 base; nucleotides not matched to a gene: 2. CDR3 length: 14 amino acids. This CDR3 reads CASGGQGANTEAFF. CDR3 DNA: TGTGCCAGCGGGGGACAGGGGGCGAACACTGAAGCTTTCTTT.

This chain links TRBV18 with TRBJ2-7; TRBD1 matches 8 bases. With V trimmed by 3 bases and J by 6 bases, 7 bases remained unmatched. CDR3 length equals 14 residues. The germline V gene encodes CDR1 KGHSH and CDR2 LQKENI. DNA for the CDR3: TGTGCCAGCTCACCGGCCGCGGACAGGGCCGAGCAGTACTTC. Amino acid sequence: CASSPAADRAEQYF.

The chain is built from TRBV5-6 and TRBJ2-3; TRBD2 agrees at 14 bases. The CDR3 contains 17 residues. With 5 bases clipped from V and 5 bases from J, the junction kept 10 bases outside the gene matches. Germline V gene lookup returns CDR1 SGHDT and CDR2 YYEEEE. For the CDR3, the DNA is TGTGCCAGCAGGGAGGGACTAGCGGGGGCCGGGAAAGATACGCAGTATTTT. Protein: CASREGLAGAGKDTQYF.

This clone has a single count. In DNA, the CDR3 is TGCGCCAGCAGCGCTAGCTCTGGGGCCAACGTCCTGACTTTC. This sequence encodes CASSASSGANVLTF. The V call is TRBV10-1, the J call TRBJ2-6; D not certain. Germline lookup yields CDR1 WNHNN and CDR2 SYGVQD (reference sequence). The CDR3 consists of 14 residues. Trimming cost V 6 bases and J 0 bases, with 6 bases left between them.

The gene calls are TRBV9 and TRBJ1-1; maybe TRBD1 (6 bases). V was shortened by 5 bases and J by 5 bases, with 25 bases between the two germline ends. This CDR3 spans 17 amino acids. CDR1 SGDLS and CDR2 YYNGEE come from the germline V gene. As DNA, the CDR3 is TGTGCCAGCAGTTCAACAGGGTCGGTTGAGGATGGGACTGAAGCTTTCTTT. Its protein product is CASSSTGSVEDGTEAFF. The full variable domain, rest sourced from reference TRBV9 and TRBJ1-1, is DSGVTQTPKHLITATGQRVTLRCSPRSGDLSVYWYQQSLDQGLQFLIQYYNGEERAKGNILERFSAQQFPDLHSELNLSSLELGDSALYFCASSSTGSVEDGTEAFFGQGTRLTVV.

The V and J genes are TRBV13 and TRBJ1-1; D unresolved. The CDR3 consists of 12 residues. Deletions cut 10 bases from V and 1 base from J, with 10 bases between. Germline V gene sequence: CDR1 PRHDT, CDR2 FYEKMQ (reference sequence). CDR3 nucleotide sequence: TGTGCCATACGGACCGCGAACACTGAAGCTTTCTTT. Translating gives CAIRTANTEAFF.

The V call is TRBV2, the J call TRBJ1-5, with D uncertain. V was trimmed by 4 bases and J by 7 bases, leaving 14 bases between them. The CDR3 is 14 amino acids. Germline lookup yields CDR1 SNHLY and CDR2 FYNNEI. As DNA, the CDR3 is TGTGCCAGCAGTGGTCCCCACGAAGGGCAGCCCCAGCATTTT. Its translation is CASSGPHEGQPQHF.

The chain carries TRBV18 and TRBJ1-2, with a possible D match to TRBD1 (6 bases). Per germline, CDR1 KGHSH and CDR2 LQKENI. Trimming removed 6 bases at V and 6 bases at J, with 17 bases between. The CDR3 consists of 14 residues. CDR3 nucleotides: TGTGCCAGCTCCCTCCAAGGCAGGGGCGATGGCTACACCTTC. Its translation: CASSLQGRGDGYTF.

This clone was counted only a few times. The CDR3 coding sequence is TGTGCCAGCAGCTTAAACGGCGGGCAGGCGGGTGACGAGCAGTACTTC. This translates into CASSLNGGQAGDEQYF. This rearrangement joins TRBV7-9 to TRBJ2-7; D may be TRBD2 (5 bases). The CDR3 runs to 16 residues. The V end was cut by 2 bases, the J end by 5 bases, with 19 bases between. The germline V gene has CDR1 SEHNR and CDR2 FQNEAQ (reference sequence).

The V call is TRBV5-1, the J call TRBJ2-2; no reliable D call. Germline lookup yields CDR1 SGHRS and CDR2 YFSETQ. Trimming stripped 0 bases from V and 1 base from J, with 7 bases between. The CDR3 covers 15 residues. The CDR3 protein is CASSLDLQNTGELFF. The CDR3 DNA sequence: TGCGCCAGCAGCTTGGACTTACAGAACACCGGGGAGCTGTTTTTT.

This clone was detected once. The chain employs TRBV5-1 and TRBJ2-7; TRBD1 matches at 7 bases. V lost 4 bases to trimming and J lost 4 bases; unmatched junction nucleotides: 11. Germline V gene data show CDR1 as SGHRS and CDR2 as YFSETQ. The CDR3 contains 15 residues. CDR3 nucleotide sequence: TGCGCCAGCAGCCCATTAGGGGGCGAGGAGTACGAGCAGTACTTC. Its translation is CASSPLGGEEYEQYF.

The gene calls are TRBV12-5 and TRBJ2-7, with 8 bases matching TRBD1. CDR3 size: 16 residues. Unmatched junction bases numbered 13, after V lost 6 bases and J lost 3 bases. CDR1 is LGHNT, CDR2 FRNRAP, per germline. CDR3 nucleotide sequence: TGTGCTAGTGGCCCCCTCCCAGGACAGGGCTTCTACGAGCAGTACTTC. Its translation: CASGPLPGQGFYEQYF.

The count of this clone is one. J is TRBJ2-7 and V is TRBV2, with 7 bases matching TRBD2. The germline gives CDR1 SNHLY, CDR2 FYNNEI. The CDR3 runs 14 residues. V gave up 3 bases and J gave up 3 bases; unmatched junction bases: 5. In DNA, the CDR3 is TGTGCCAGCAGTGATGGGGGGGTATACTACGAGCAGTACTTC. Translated: CASSDGGVYYEQYF.

This sequence joins TRBV18 and TRBJ1-4; D may be TRBD1 (6 bases). The CDR3 sequence is 14 residues long. Trimming took off 3 bases at V and 5 bases at J, with 10 bases between the two ends. CDR1 KGHSH and CDR2 LQKENI come from the germline V gene. The CDR3 spells CASSPTGVNEKLFF. CDR3 in DNA: TGTGCCAGCTCACCGACAGGTGTAAATGAAAAACTGTTTTTT. Supplemented by reference TRBV18 and TRBJ1-4, the full variable domain reads NAGVMQNPRHLVRRRGQEARLRCSPMKGHSHVYWYRQLPEEGLKFMVYLQKENIIDESGMPKERFSAEFPKEGPSILRIQQVVRGDSAAYFCASSPTGVNEKLFFGSGTQLSVL.

V is TRBV6-5 and J is TRBJ1-6, with D uncertain. CDR3 length equals 14 residues. Trimming shortened V by 4 bases and J by 10 bases, and 14 bases separated the two germline ends. CDR1 and CDR2 (germline): MNHEY, SVGAGI. Written as DNA, the CDR3 is TGTGCCAGCAGTTGCCTCGACTTTGGGTCACCCCTCCACTTT. This encodes CASSCLDFGSPLHF.

This clone was recorded once. The rearrangement uses TRBV10-3 and TRBJ1-6; D is possibly TRBD1 (5 bases). V shed 2 bases and J shed 0 bases, with 8 bases lying between them. CDR1 and CDR2 (germline): ENHRY, SYGVKD. This CDR3 spans 16 amino acids. CDR3 DNA sequence: TGTGCCATCAGTGAGGGGGGTAGCTCCTATAATTCACCCCTCCACTTT. Translated, it gives CAISEGGSSYNSPLHF.

The chain employs TRBV10-2 and TRBJ1-2; a weak D match, TRBD1 (5 bases). CDR3 length: 15 amino acids. Germline assignment: CDR1 WSHSY and CDR2 SAAADI. V was cut by 8 bases and J by 7 bases, with 23 bases left in between. CDR3 in DNA: TGCGCCAGCGGGGGAGAGACGAATAGTATAGGTGGCTACACCTTC. Protein product: CASGGETNSIGGYTF.

This chain connects TRBV29-1 to TRBJ2-3; TRBD2 agrees at 12 bases. Germline V lookup: CDR1 SQVTM, CDR2 ANQGSEA. This CDR3 has 16 amino acids. With V trimmed by 5 bases and J by 1 base, 7 bases remained unmatched. CDR3 residues: CSVRPRLAGGTDTQYF. CDR3 coding DNA: TGCAGCGTTCGCCCCCGACTAGCGGGGGGCACAGATACGCAGTATTTT.

V and J are TRBV7-8 and TRBJ1-2, with 7 bases that match TRBD1. The CDR3 runs 14 residues. CDR1 and CDR2 (germline): SGHVS, FQNEAQ. V shed 5 bases, J shed 7 bases, and the junction held 10 bases outside the gene matches. The CDR3 spells CASSLETGTGGYTF. For the CDR3, the DNA is TGTGCCAGCAGCCTAGAGACAGGGACTGGTGGCTACACCTTC.

To note about this clone: The junction and the germline gene differ at one end; a read error may be behind it. The V and J genes are TRBV5-6 and TRBJ2-4; TRBD1 aligns across 10 bases. CDR3 length: 12 amino acids. Germline V gene data show CDR1 as SGHDT and CDR2 as YYEEEE. CDR3 residues: CASSKPGTGVDF. The CDR3 DNA sequence: TGTGCCAGCAGCAAACCCGGGACAGGGGTGGACTTC.

V gene TRBV2 combines with J gene TRBJ2-3, with 9 bases aligning to TRBD2. The ends lost 6 bases at V and 2 bases at J; junction bases unmatched: 9. The length of the CDR3 is 16 residues. CDR1 is SNHLY and CDR2 is FYNNEI in the germline V gene. For the CDR3, the DNA is TGTGCCAGCAGGGGCGGCGGGGGGGCGATCACAGATACGCAGTATTTT. Protein sequence: CASRGGGGAITDTQYF. The full variable domain, rest sourced from reference TRBV2 and TRBJ2-3, is EPEVTQTPSHQVTQMGQEVILRCVPISNHLYFYWYRQILGQKVEFLVSFYNNEISEKSEIFDDQFSVERPDGSNFTLKIRSTKLEDSAMYFCASRGGGGAITDTQYFGPGTRLTVL.

A single count supports this clone. The chain couples TRBV5-6 to TRBJ2-7; tentatively, D is TRBD1 or TRBD2 (5 bases each). V lost 5 bases, J lost 2 bases, and 17 bases lay in between. Germline V gene sequence: CDR1 SGHDT, CDR2 YYEEEE. CDR3 length: 15 amino acids. The CDR3 reads CASSSRMGVAYEQYF. Written as DNA, the CDR3 is TGTGCCAGCAGTTCAAGGATGGGGGTGGCCTACGAGCAGTACTTC.

This clone has a single count. The genes are TRBV10-3 and TRBJ1-2; 11 nucleotides match TRBD1. CDR1 is ENHRY, CDR2 SYGVKD, per germline. The CDR3 has 12 amino acids. Trimming took 9 bases from V and 6 from J; bases not matched to a gene: 3. Here the CDR3 reads CAIWTGGDGYTF. Written as DNA, the CDR3 is TGTGCCATATGGACAGGGGGCGATGGCTACACCTTC.

The rearrangement uses TRBV10-3 and TRBJ2-3; 10 positions match TRBD2. V trimming: 2 bases; J trimming: 5 bases; junction bases outside the gene matches: 7. CDR1 is ENHRY and CDR2 is SYGVKD in the germline V gene. The CDR3 consists of 16 residues. The CDR3 loop reads CAISEPLSGGVDTQYF. CDR3 coding DNA: TGTGCCATCAGTGAGCCTCTAAGCGGGGGGGTAGATACGCAGTATTTT.

V and J are TRBV7-2 and TRBJ1-6; D possibly corresponds to TRBD1 (5 bases). The V end was cut by 2 bases, the J end by 7 bases, with 12 bases between. Germline V lookup: CDR1 SGHTA, CDR2 FQGNSA. The CDR3 sequence is 15 residues long. The CDR3 loop reads CASSLLSTENSPLHF. CDR3 bases: TGTGCCAGCAGCTTACTGTCGACAGAGAATTCACCCCTCCACTTT.

The chain recombines TRBV11-2 with TRBJ1-2, with 7 bases identical to TRBD1. The V gene's germline CDR1 is SGHAT and CDR2 FQNNGV. Trimming cost V 7 bases and J 2 bases; bases outside gene matches: 1. This CDR3 region has 12 residues. Written as DNA, the CDR3 is TGTGCCAGCACGACAGGGAACTATGGCTACACCTTC. Amino acids: CASTTGNYGYTF.

This clone appeared a few times. For the CDR3, the DNA is TGTGCCAGCAGCTTGAGCGTGGTTGGAAATCAGCCCCAGCATTTT. Residues: CASSLSVVGNQPQHF. The chain employs TRBV5-6 and TRBJ1-5; D is uncertain. The CDR3 extends over 15 amino acids. Per the germline V gene, CDR1 is SGHDT and CDR2 is YYEEEE. Trimming took 1 base from V and 4 from J, leaving 12 bases between them.

V gene TRBV2 combines with J gene TRBJ1-1; a weak D match, TRBD1 (5 bases). The CDR3 covers 13 residues. Trimming took 3 bases from V and 1 from J, leaving 6 bases between them. Germline V gives CDR1 SNHLY, CDR2 FYNNEI. As DNA, the CDR3 is TGTGCCAGCAGTGAGAGGGGGAACACTGAAGCTTTCTTT. This encodes CASSERGNTEAFF.

The genes are TRBV7-9 and TRBJ2-6; perhaps TRBD2 as D (7 bases). Between the trimmed V and J ends, which lost 5 bases and 1 base, there was a span of 18 bases. CDR3 length: 18 amino acids. Germline loops: CDR1 SEHNR, CDR2 FQNEAQ (reference sequence). The chain's CDR3 is CASSARTGGRSGANVLTF. In DNA, the CDR3 is TGTGCCAGCAGCGCGAGGACGGGGGGCCGGTCTGGGGCCAACGTCCTGACTTTC.

V usage is TRBV25-1 and J usage is TRBJ2-5, with a tentative D call TRBD1 (6 bases). Between the trimmed V and J ends, which lost 1 base and 1 base, there was a span of 13 bases. CDR3 size: 16 residues. The germline V gene has CDR1 MGHDK and CDR2 SYGVNS. The CDR3: CASSEFREDSQETQYF. In DNA, the CDR3 is TGTGCCAGCAGTGAATTCAGAGAGGACAGCCAAGAGACCCAGTACTTC. Using reference TRBV25-1 and TRBJ2-5 for the parts outside the CDR3, the full variable domain is EADIYQTPRYLVIGTGKKITLECSQTMGHDKMYWYQQDPGMELHLIHYSYGVNSTEKGDLSSESTVSRIRTEHFPLTLESARPSHTSQYLCASSEFREDSQETQYFGPGTRLLVL.

This chain connects TRBV19 to TRBJ1-1, with D maybe TRBD1 (5 bases). V was pared by 5 bases and J by 5 bases, with 24 bases between. The CDR3 length is 17 residues. Germline values: CDR1 LNHDA, CDR2 SQIVND (reference sequence). The chain's CDR3 is CASSPRLGPYFDTEAFF. The CDR3 DNA reads TGTGCCAGTAGTCCCCGTCTGGGACCCTATTTCGATACTGAAGCTTTCTTT.

The rearrangement joins TRBV2 to TRBJ2-1; D remains ambiguous. Germline CDR1 SNHLY, CDR2 FYNNEI. With 6 bases removed from V and 5 bases from J, the gap between germline ends came to 5 bases. The CDR3 extends over 11 amino acids. CDR3: CASSYNNEQFF. The CDR3, as DNA: TGTGCCAGCAGCTACAACAATGAGCAGTTCTTC.